The next 16 T cell receptor beta chains were all read from a single sample in a study of blood T cell repertoires in COVID-19 (dated by TCRdb to the early 2020s). Library method: the immunoSEQ multiplex PCR assay. This immuneACCESS table, as held by TCRdb, lists in-frame sequences with V and J called but not all clones. Of the missing ones, under half trace to an unresolved V gene in checked studies; the others have no known cause. The sample table shows fewer than 250,000 clones, and approximately 86% are seen once. Roughly 2.6% of the sample belongs to the ten largest clones. Source material: PBMCs or T cells enriched from blood (not recorded which). The receptors were gathered from a woman between 25 and 40 years old with acute COVID-19.

The J gene is TRBJ1-1, the V gene TRBV5-1, with TRBD1 as a possible D gene (6 bases). The CDR3 is 14 amino acids. Trimming removed 7 bases at V and 1 base at J, with 14 bases between. Germline loops: CDR1 SGHRS, CDR2 YFSETQ. CDR3 sequence reads: CASARDTRNTEAFF. The CDR3 nucleotides are TGCGCCAGCGCCCGGGACACACGGAACACTGAAGCTTTCTTT.

In this sample, this clone turned up once. The identical CDR3 is also encoded by other nucleotide sequences in the sample. The chain has TRBV6-5 and TRBJ1-1; D is unclear. Trimming shortened V by 2 bases and J by 2 bases, and 6 bases separated the two germline ends. The CDR3 extends over 13 amino acids. In germline, CDR1 is MNHEY, CDR2 SVGAGI. The CDR3 loop is CASSYQVNTEAFF. CDR3 DNA: TGTGCCAGCAGTTACCAGGTTAACACTGAAGCTTTCTTT.

The V and J genes are TRBV5-4 and TRBJ2-1; D perhaps matches TRBD2 (6 bases). The V end was cut by 4 bases, the J end by 0 bases, with 14 bases between. Germline CDR1 is SGHNT and CDR2 is YYREEE (reference sequence). The CDR3 runs 16 residues. CDR3 DNA sequence: TGTGCCAGCAGCCCAGCTTTAGCGGACTCCTACAATGAGCAGTTCTTC. It is translated as CASSPALADSYNEQFF.

The chain employs TRBV2 and TRBJ1-1, with D perhaps TRBD1 (6 bases). With 4 bases removed from V and 0 bases from J, the gap between germline ends came to 12 bases. The CDR3 is 15 amino acids. Germline V CDR1 and CDR2: SNHLY, FYNNEI. CDR3 bases: TGTGCCAGCAGTGCGGGGGGGCCACTGAACACTGAAGCTTTCTTT. It yields the protein CASSAGGPLNTEAFF.

The genes are TRBV24-1 and TRBJ2-2, with TRBD1 matching over 7 bases. This CDR3 spans 18 amino acids. V shed 4 bases, J shed 4 bases, and the junction held 14 bases outside the gene matches. Looked up from germline, CDR1 is KGHDR and CDR2 is SFDVKD. The CDR3 DNA follows: TGTGCCACCAGTGACCACTTAACAACAGGGGCGGGCACCGGGGAGCTGTTTTTT. Encoded protein: CATSDHLTTGAGTGELFF.

The chain joins TRBV15 to TRBJ2-1, with D possibly matching TRBD2 (5 bases). The germline V gene encodes CDR1 LNHNV and CDR2 YYDKDF (reference sequence). V lost 5 bases, J lost 10 bases, and 9 bases lay in between. This CDR3 has 11 residues. The CDR3 here is CATSEDYEQFF. The CDR3 DNA sequence: TGTGCCACCAGCGAAGACTACGAGCAGTTCTTC.

The V and J genes are TRBV5-4 and TRBJ2-1, with D perhaps matching TRBD1 (5 bases). Deletions cut 4 bases from V and 4 bases from J, with 27 bases between. Germline V lookup: CDR1 SGHNT, CDR2 YYREEE (reference sequence). This CDR3 contains 19 residues. CDR3 sequence reads: CASSPKRTTTGRSYNEQFF. CDR3 bases: TGTGCCAGCAGCCCGAAACGAACGACCACAGGTCGAAGTTACAATGAGCAGTTCTTC. The full variable domain, in which reference TRBV5-4 and TRBJ2-1 provide the parts outside the CDR3, is ETGVTQSPTHLIKTRGQQVTLRCSSQSGHNTVSWYQQALGQGPQFIFQYYREEENGRGNFPPRFSGLQFPNYSSELNVNALELDDSALYLCASSPKRTTTGRSYNEQFFGPGTRLTVL.

The chain employs TRBV30 and TRBJ2-5; tentatively, D is TRBD2 (5 bases). Per germline, CDR1 GTSNPN and CDR2 SVGIG (reference sequence). Trimming cost V 4 bases and J 5 bases, with 11 bases left between them. The CDR3 has 12 amino acids. The CDR3 DNA sequence: TGTGCCTGGATGAGGGTCCGGGAGACCCAGTACTTC. As protein: CAWMRVRETQYF.

The chain joins TRBV11-3 to TRBJ2-6, with 7 bases that match TRBD1. The CDR3 spans 17 residues. CDR1 and CDR2 from the germline V gene are SGHNT and YENEEA. Trimming removed 1 base from V and 1 base from J; junction bases left unmatched: 4. The CDR3 DNA sequence: TGTGCCAGCAGCTTAGGTGACAGGGCATCTGGGGCCAACGTCCTGACTTTC. Residues: CASSLGDRASGANVLTF.

The V call is TRBV7-9, the J call TRBJ1-4; a possible D gene is TRBD1 (6 bases). This CDR3 contains 15 residues. Trimming left V 3 bases short and J 7 bases short, with 15 bases between. In germline, CDR1 is SEHNR, CDR2 FQNEAQ (reference sequence). CDR3 nucleotides: TGTGCCAGCAGCTTTCATCAGGGGCCTGGTGAAAAACTGTTTTTT. It encodes CASSFHQGPGEKLFF.

The V call is TRBV6-1, the J call TRBJ1-5; 7 bases map to TRBD1. The CDR3 length is 13 residues. CDR1 is MNHNS, CDR2 SASEGT, per germline. V trimming: 3 bases; J trimming: 5 bases; junction bases outside the gene matches: 1. CDR3: CASSDRGYQPQHF. The CDR3, as DNA: TGTGCCAGCAGTGACAGGGGGTATCAGCCCCAGCATTTT.

This clone appeared a single time. The chain is built from TRBV5-4 and TRBJ2-7; TRBD1 matches 9 bases. CDR3 length: 13 residues. J was trimmed by 4 bases and V by 4 bases; bases with no gene match: 3. Germline V gene data show CDR1 as SGHNT and CDR2 as YYREEE (reference sequence). The CDR3 region is CASSTGGGYEQYF. CDR3 DNA: TGTGCCAGCAGCACAGGGGGCGGGTACGAGCAGTACTTC.

This rearrangement joins TRBV2 to TRBJ1-4; 8 nucleotides match TRBD1. CDR3 length: 15 residues. CDR1 SNHLY and CDR2 FYNNEI come from the germline V gene. J was trimmed by 2 bases and V by 3 bases; bases with no gene match: 2. Here the CDR3 DNA reads TGTGCCAGCAGTGACAGGGGGCACACTAATGAAAAACTGTTTTTT. It encodes CASSDRGHTNEKLFF.

The CDR3 loop is CARSFWGRAVKFGNQPQHF. In DNA, the CDR3 is TGTGCCAGAAGCTTCTGGGGGCGCGCTGTTAAGTTTGGCAATCAGCCCCAGCATTTT. The chain carries TRBV5-3 and TRBJ1-5; D is possibly TRBD1 (6 bases). TRBV5-3 counts as an open reading frame of uncertain function. The CDR3 spans 19 residues. The germline V and J ends were trimmed by 2 bases and 2 bases, with 23 bases remaining between them.

The rearrangement joins TRBV6-5 to TRBJ1-3; perhaps TRBD1 as D (6 bases). Trimming shortened V by 5 bases and J by 3 bases, and 11 bases separated the two germline ends. In germline, CDR1 is MNHEY, CDR2 SVGAGI. This CDR3 comprises 14 residues. This chain's CDR3 is CASSPGEGGNTIYF. For the CDR3, the DNA is TGTGCCAGCAGTCCAGGGGAAGGTGGAAACACCATATATTTT.

This clone was counted a few times. This chain links TRBV7-9 with TRBJ1-1; unclear D gene. Trimming left V 2 bases short and J 4 bases short, with 8 bases between. Germline CDR1 and CDR2: SEHNR and FQNEAQ (reference sequence). The CDR3 runs 13 residues. CDR3 protein: CASSLPGGTEAFF. The CDR3 DNA reads TGTGCCAGCAGCTTACCGGGAGGCACTGAAGCTTTCTTT.